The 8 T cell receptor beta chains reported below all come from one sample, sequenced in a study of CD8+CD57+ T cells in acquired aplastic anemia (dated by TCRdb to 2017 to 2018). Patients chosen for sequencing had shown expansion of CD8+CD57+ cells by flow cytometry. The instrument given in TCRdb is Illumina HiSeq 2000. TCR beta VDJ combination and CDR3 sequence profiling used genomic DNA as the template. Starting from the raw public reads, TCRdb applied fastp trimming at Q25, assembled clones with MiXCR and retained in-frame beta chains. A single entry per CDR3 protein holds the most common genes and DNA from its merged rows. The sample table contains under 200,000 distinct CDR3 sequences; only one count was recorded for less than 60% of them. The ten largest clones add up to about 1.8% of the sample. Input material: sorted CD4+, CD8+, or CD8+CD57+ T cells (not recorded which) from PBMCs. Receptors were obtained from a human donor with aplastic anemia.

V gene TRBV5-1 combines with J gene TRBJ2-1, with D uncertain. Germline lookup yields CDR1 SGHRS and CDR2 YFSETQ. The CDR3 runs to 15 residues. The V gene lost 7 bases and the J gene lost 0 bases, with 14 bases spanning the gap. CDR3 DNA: TGCGCCAGCTATACTCAACCTTCCTCCTACAATGAGCAGTTCTTC. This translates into CASYTQPSSYNEQFF.

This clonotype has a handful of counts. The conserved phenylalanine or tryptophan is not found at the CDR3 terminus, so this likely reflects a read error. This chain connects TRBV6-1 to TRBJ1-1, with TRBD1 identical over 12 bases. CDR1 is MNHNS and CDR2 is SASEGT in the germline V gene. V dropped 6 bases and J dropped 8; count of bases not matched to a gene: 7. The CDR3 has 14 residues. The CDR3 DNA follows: TGTGCCAGCAGGGGCGGGACAGGGGGCGCCGAAGCTTTCCTT. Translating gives CASRGGTGGAEAFL.

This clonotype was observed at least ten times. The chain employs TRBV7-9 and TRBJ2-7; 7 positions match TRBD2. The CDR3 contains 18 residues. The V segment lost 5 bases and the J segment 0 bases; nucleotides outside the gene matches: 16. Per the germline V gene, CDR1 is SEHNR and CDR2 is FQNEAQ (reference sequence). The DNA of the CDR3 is TGTGCCAGCAGCGACCCGGTAAACGGGAGGTCTCTCTCCTACGAGCAGTACTTC. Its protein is CASSDPVNGRSLSYEQYF.

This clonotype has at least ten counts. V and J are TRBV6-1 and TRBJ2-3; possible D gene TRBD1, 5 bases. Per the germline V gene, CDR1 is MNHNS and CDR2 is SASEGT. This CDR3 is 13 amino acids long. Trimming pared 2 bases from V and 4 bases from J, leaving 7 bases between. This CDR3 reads CASSEQGPDTQYF. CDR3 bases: TGTGCCAGCAGTGAACAGGGCCCAGATACGCAGTATTTT.

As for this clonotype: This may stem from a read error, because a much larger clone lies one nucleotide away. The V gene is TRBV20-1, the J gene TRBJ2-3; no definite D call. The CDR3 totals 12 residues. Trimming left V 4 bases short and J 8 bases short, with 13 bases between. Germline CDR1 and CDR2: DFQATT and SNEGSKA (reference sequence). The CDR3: CSAKPRWGTQYF. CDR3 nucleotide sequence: TGCAGTGCTAAACCTCGCTGGGGTACGCAGTATTTT.

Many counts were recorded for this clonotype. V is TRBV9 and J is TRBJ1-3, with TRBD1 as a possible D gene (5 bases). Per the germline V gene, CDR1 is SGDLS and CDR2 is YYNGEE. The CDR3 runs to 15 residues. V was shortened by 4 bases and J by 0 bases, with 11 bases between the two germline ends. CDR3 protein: CASSPGRGSGNTIYF. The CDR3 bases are TGTGCCAGCAGCCCGGGACGGGGCTCTGGAAACACCATATATTTT.

The DNA for the CDR3 is TGTGCCACCAGTGCCCTCAGAGGGGGCGCGGAGACCCAGTACTTC. Translated: CATSALRGGAETQYF. The genes are TRBV24-1 and TRBJ2-5, with 7 bases that match TRBD1. CDR1 and CDR2 (germline): KGHDR, SFDVKD. V trimming: 5 bases; J trimming: 5 bases; junction bases outside the gene matches: 10. There are 15 residues in the CDR3.

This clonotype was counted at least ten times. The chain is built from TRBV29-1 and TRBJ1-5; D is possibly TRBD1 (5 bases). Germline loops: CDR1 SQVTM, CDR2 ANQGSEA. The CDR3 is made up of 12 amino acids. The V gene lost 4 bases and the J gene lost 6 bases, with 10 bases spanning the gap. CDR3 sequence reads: CSVGGGSQPQHF. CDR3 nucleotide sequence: TGCAGCGTTGGCGGGGGAAGTCAGCCCCAGCATTTT.